These 23 T cell receptor beta chains share one sample of origin, sequenced in a study of identical twins. Using its own MiXCR run on the 5' RACE reads, TCRdb lists one record per CDR3 protein. Among about 500,000 distinct CDR3 sequences listed, roughly an eighth were seen once. This sample was shared with a second study, whose subject was yellow fever vaccine responses in identical twins.

Sequencing was performed on CD4+ T cells sorted from blood. Receptors originate from a woman aged 18-29 years in good health.

This clonotype showed up just a few times. CDR3 coding DNA: TGTGCCAGCAGTCCACGACAGGCAAGGGGTGAAAAACTGTTTTTT. Translation gives CASSPRQARGEKLFF. V and J are TRBV12-3 or TRBV12-4 and TRBJ1-4, with a possible D match to TRBD1 (6 bases). Trimming left V 5 bases short and J 7 bases short, with 17 bases between. The CDR3 consists of 15 residues.

This chain uses TRBV7-2 with TRBJ2-7; 7 bases line up with TRBD2. The CDR3 runs 16 residues. Germline V lookup: CDR1 SGHTA, CDR2 FQGNSA. Unmatched junction bases numbered 8, after V lost 3 bases and J lost 0 bases. The CDR3 sequence is CASSFQAGEFSYEQYF. CDR3 nucleotide sequence: TGTGCCAGCAGCTTTCAGGCGGGGGAATTCTCCTACGAGCAGTACTTC.

This chain connects TRBV29-1 to TRBJ1-2; tentatively, D is TRBD1 (6 bases). CDR3 length equals 15 residues. From germline, CDR1 is SQVTM and CDR2 ANQGSEA. The V end was cut by 7 bases, the J end by 0 bases, with 18 bases between. CDR3 DNA: TGCAGCGACGTGCAACCGACAGGCGCTAACTATGGCTACACCTTC. Protein: CSDVQPTGANYGYTF.

This clonotype was seen ten or more times. The chain carries TRBV14 and TRBJ2-3; 10 bases map to TRBD1. This CDR3 is 17 amino acids long. The V gene end was trimmed by 4 bases and the J gene end by 3 bases; junction bases not matched to a gene: 10. Germline values: CDR1 SGHDN, CDR2 FVKESK. CDR3 sequence reads: CASSRPGTGERTDTQYF. CDR3 nucleotides: TGTGCCAGCAGCCGCCCCGGGACAGGGGAGAGGACAGATACGCAGTATTTT.

J is TRBJ2-1 and V is TRBV20-1; 7 bases align to TRBD2. Trimming at V came to 7 bases and at J to 6 bases, leaving 9 bases not matched to a gene. This CDR3 is built from 13 residues. The germline V gene encodes CDR1 DFQATT and CDR2 SNEGSKA (reference sequence). CDR3 coding DNA: TGCAGTGTCTTCCTGGCGGGAGTCAATGAGCAGTTCTTC. It is translated as CSVFLAGVNEQFF.

There are many counts of this clonotype. V and J are TRBV5-1 and TRBJ2-1; 11 bases align to TRBD2. The CDR3 is made up of 14 amino acids. V shed 0 bases, J shed 15 bases, and the junction held 8 bases outside the gene matches. Germline CDR1 and CDR2: SGHRS and YFSETQ. The CDR3 loop is CASSLDTSGSSPFF. For the CDR3, the DNA is TGCGCCAGCAGCTTGGATACTAGCGGGAGCAGTCCGTTCTTC.

This chain connects TRBV19 to TRBJ2-2; 9 positions match TRBD2. V lost 7 bases, J lost 5 bases, and 5 bases stayed unmatched. This CDR3 is built from 14 residues. Germline assignment: CDR1 LNHDA and CDR2 SQIVND (reference sequence). CDR3 DNA sequence: TGTGCCAGTACAATAGCGGGAGTGACCGGGGAGCTGTTTTTT. It translates to CASTIAGVTGELFF.

This clonotype was observed many times. The chain carries TRBV6-1 and TRBJ2-3; TRBD2 agrees at 8 bases. This CDR3 comprises 15 residues. J lost 0 bases, V lost 7 bases, and 6 bases had no gene match. The germline V gene has CDR1 MNHNS and CDR2 SASEGT. The CDR3 here is CASKPGLASTDTQYF. CDR3 coding DNA: TGTGCCAGCAAACCTGGACTAGCTAGCACAGATACGCAGTATTTT.

This clonotype was detected only a few times. The chain is built from TRBV27 and TRBJ2-7, with TRBD2 matching 8 bases. The CDR3 is 15 amino acids. Germline-derived CDR1 and CDR2 are MNHEY and SMNVEV (reference sequence). Trimming removed 6 bases from V and 7 bases from J; junction bases left unmatched: 14. CDR3 region: CASRELAGLQSEQYF. The CDR3, as DNA: TGTGCCAGCAGAGAGTTAGCGGGACTACAAAGTGAGCAGTACTTC.

This sequence joins TRBV20-1 and TRBJ2-3; 7 bases map to TRBD2. V was pared by 0 bases and J by 3 bases, with 9 bases of the junction left unmatched. The CDR3 is 16 amino acids. CDR1 DFQATT and CDR2 SNEGSKA come from the germline V gene (reference sequence). The CDR3 spells CSARDASGGKTDTQYF. In nucleotides, the CDR3 is TGCAGTGCTAGAGATGCATCGGGGGGTAAGACAGATACGCAGTATTTT.

This clonotype has only a few counts. This sequence joins TRBV5-1 and TRBJ2-3, with 11 bases that match TRBD2. V dropped 1 base and J dropped 5; count of bases not matched to a gene: 6. Germline V CDR1 and CDR2: SGHRS, YFSETQ. The CDR3 loop spans 16 amino acids. The CDR3 loop reads CASSLTALAGVDTQYF. As DNA, the CDR3 is TGCGCCAGCAGCTTGACCGCACTAGCGGGGGTAGATACGCAGTATTTT.

This clonotype has at least ten counts. The chain has TRBV5-1 and TRBJ2-5; 8 positions agree with TRBD1. The CDR3 contains 14 residues. Germline CDR1 SGHRS, CDR2 YFSETQ. The ends lost 4 bases at V and 0 bases at J; junction bases unmatched: 2. The CDR3: CASSRDRYQETQYF. CDR3 coding DNA: TGCGCCAGCAGCCGGGACAGGTACCAAGAGACCCAGTACTTC. Using reference TRBV5-1 and TRBJ2-5 for the parts outside the CDR3, the full variable domain is KAGVTQTPRYLIKTRGQQVTLSCSPISGHRSVSWYQQTPGQGLQFLFEYFSETQRNKGNFPGRFSGRQFSNSRSEMNVSTLELGDSALYLCASSRDRYQETQYFGPGTRLLVL.

The chain has TRBV28 and TRBJ2-1; D gene uncertain. V was pared by 8 bases and J by 3 bases, with 17 bases between. Germline values: CDR1 MDHEN, CDR2 SYDVKM. The CDR3 contains 15 residues. Here the CDR3 reads CASSNSQAGYNEQFF. CDR3 nucleotide sequence: TGTGCCAGCTCGAATAGCCAAGCTGGCTACAATGAGCAGTTCTTC.

This clonotype was found a few times. The junction differs from germline at one of its ends, possibly a read error. The rearrangement uses TRBV4-3 and TRBJ1-4, with unresolved D. The CDR3 consists of 13 residues. The V gene's germline CDR1 is LGHNA and CDR2 YSLEER. This CDR3 is CASRTESNENLFF. In DNA form, the CDR3 reads TGCGCCAGCAGGACGGAATCTAATGAAAACCTGTTTTTT.

The rearrangement joins TRBV20-1 to TRBJ2-1; TRBD2 matches 9 bases. CDR3 length: 15 amino acids. CDR1 DFQATT and CDR2 SNEGSKA come from the germline V gene (reference sequence). J lost 10 bases, V lost 2 bases, and 12 bases had no gene match. As DNA, the CDR3 is TGCAGTGCTAGAAGAAGGTCTAGCGGGGAGAGGGAGCAGTTCTTC. This translates into CSARRRSSGEREQFF.

The rearrangement links TRBV2 to TRBJ2-2; 11 bases line up with TRBD2. The V gene's germline CDR1 is SNHLY and CDR2 FYNNEI. V shed 5 bases and J 6 bases; nucleotides not matched to a gene: 8. CDR3 length equals 16 residues. The CDR3 spells CASSHKTSGNAGELFF. Here the CDR3 DNA reads TGTGCCAGCAGTCACAAGACTAGCGGGAATGCCGGGGAGCTGTTTTTT.

The chain is built from TRBV7-9 and TRBJ2-1, with 8 bases matching TRBD2. V trimming: 5 bases; J trimming: 8 bases; junction bases outside the gene matches: 11. This CDR3 has 15 amino acids. CDR1 and CDR2 from the germline V gene are SEHNR and FQNEAQ (reference sequence). The CDR3 loop reads CASSEGTSKMDEQFF. CDR3 DNA: TGTGCCAGCAGCGAAGGGACTAGTAAGATGGATGAGCAGTTCTTC.

This clonotype has ten or more counts. The chain recombines TRBV12-3 or TRBV12-4 with TRBJ2-1, with D perhaps given as TRBD1 or TRBD2 (5 bases each). The length of the CDR3 is 15 residues. Trimming stripped 2 bases from V and 3 bases from J, with 11 bases between. CDR3 coding DNA: TGTGCCAGCAGTTTACGGGACGGAGGCTACAATGAGCAGTTCTTC. Translation: CASSLRDGGYNEQFF.

This clonotype occurred a few times. J is TRBJ1-2 and V is TRBV5-1; unclear D gene. The CDR3 covers 17 residues. V lost 1 base and J 8 bases, leaving 24 bases between the germline ends. Looked up from germline, CDR1 is SGHRS and CDR2 is YFSETQ. The CDR3 sequence: CASSLSFRDIGPRGYTF. CDR3 nucleotide sequence: TGCGCCAGCAGCTTGTCCTTTCGCGACATCGGTCCTCGCGGCTACACCTTC. Full variable domain (outside the CDR3, taken from reference TRBV5-1 and TRBJ1-2): KAGVTQTPRYLIKTRGQQVTLSCSPISGHRSVSWYQQTPGQGLQFLFEYFSETQRNKGNFPGRFSGRQFSNSRSEMNVSTLELGDSALYLCASSLSFRDIGPRGYTFGSGTRLTVV.

In this sample, this clonotype turned up a few times. The chain carries TRBV28 and TRBJ2-6; 7 positions agree with TRBD1. CDR1 is MDHEN and CDR2 is SYDVKM in the germline V gene. V was clipped by 4 bases and J by 2 bases; unmatched bases: 11. The length of the CDR3 is 18 residues. In DNA form, the CDR3 reads TGTGCCAGCAGTTCCTATAGACAGGGATCGGCTGGGGCCAACGTCCTGACTTTC. Translated: CASSSYRQGSAGANVLTF.

This clonotype was observed at least ten times. The V gene is TRBV18, the J gene TRBJ2-5; D might be TRBD2 (5 bases). CDR1 is KGHSH, CDR2 LQKENI, per germline. CDR3 length: 14 residues. The V and J ends lost 1 base and 3 bases respectively, with 9 bases between them. The CDR3 region has the DNA TGTGCCAGCTCACCACGGACTGGGGAAGAGACCCAGTACTTC. Its translation is CASSPRTGEETQYF.

This clonotype was observed a handful of times. This chain links TRBV5-1 with TRBJ2-7, with 12 bases lining up with TRBD2. CDR1 SGHRS and CDR2 YFSETQ come from the germline V gene. The V gene end was trimmed by 2 bases and the J gene end by 5 bases; junction bases not matched to a gene: 8. The CDR3 loop spans 16 amino acids. The CDR3 region has the DNA TGCGCCAGCAGCTTCGGGACTAGCGGGCTTGGGGACGAGCAGTACTTC. It yields the protein CASSFGTSGLGDEQYF.

The J gene is TRBJ1-2, the V gene TRBV2; D unclear. The CDR3 totals 14 residues. The germline gives CDR1 SNHLY, CDR2 FYNNEI. V lost 1 base to trimming and J lost 4 bases, with 10 bases between them. CDR3 bases: TGTGCCAGCAGTGAAGGGTGGAGCGGCTATGGCTACACCTTC. As protein: CASSEGWSGYGYTF.